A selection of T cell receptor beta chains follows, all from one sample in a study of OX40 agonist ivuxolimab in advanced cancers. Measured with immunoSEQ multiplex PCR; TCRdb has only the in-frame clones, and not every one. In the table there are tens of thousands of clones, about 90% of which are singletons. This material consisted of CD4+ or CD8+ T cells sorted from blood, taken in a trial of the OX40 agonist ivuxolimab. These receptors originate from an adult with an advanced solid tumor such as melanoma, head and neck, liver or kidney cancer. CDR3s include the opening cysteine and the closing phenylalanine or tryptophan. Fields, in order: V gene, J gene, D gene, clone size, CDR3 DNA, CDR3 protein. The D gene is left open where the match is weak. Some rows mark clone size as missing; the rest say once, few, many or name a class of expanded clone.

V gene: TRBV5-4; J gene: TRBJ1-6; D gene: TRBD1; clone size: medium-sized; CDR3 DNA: TGTGCCAGCAGCTTAGACAGGGGTTCGAATTCACCCCTCCACTTT; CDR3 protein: CASSLDRGSNSPLHF
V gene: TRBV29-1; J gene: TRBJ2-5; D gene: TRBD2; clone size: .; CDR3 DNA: TGCAGCGTTGATGGGTCTAGCGGTCCTGGGACCCAGTACTTC; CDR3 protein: CSVDGSSGPGTQYF
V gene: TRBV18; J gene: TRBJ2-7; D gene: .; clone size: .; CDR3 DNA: TGTGCCAGCTCACCACTGGACAGATCCTACGAGCAGTACTTC; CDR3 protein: CASSPLDRSYEQYF
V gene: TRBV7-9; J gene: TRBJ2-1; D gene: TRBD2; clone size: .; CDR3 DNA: TGTGCCAGCAGCTTAGGGGCAAGCGGGAGGTCCAATGAGCAGTTCTTC; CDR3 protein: CASSLGASGRSNEQFF
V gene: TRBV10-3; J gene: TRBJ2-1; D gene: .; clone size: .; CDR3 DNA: TGTGCCATCAGTGCGGCCAATGAGCAGTTCTTC; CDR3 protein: CAISAANEQFF
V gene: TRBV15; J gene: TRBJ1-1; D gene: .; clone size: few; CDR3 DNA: TGTGCCACCAGCAGAGCTGGGTACTTGAACACTGAAGCTTTCTTT; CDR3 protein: CATSRAGYLNTEAFF
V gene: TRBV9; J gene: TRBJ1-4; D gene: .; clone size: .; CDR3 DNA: TGTGCCAGCAGCGCCTTGGCTGGTGAAAAACTGTTTTTT; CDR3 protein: CASSALAGEKLFF
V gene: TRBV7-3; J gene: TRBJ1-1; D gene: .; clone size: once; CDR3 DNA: TGTGCCAGCAGCTTAACCCCGACTGGGAACACTGAAGCTTTCTTT; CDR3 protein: CASSLTPTGNTEAFF
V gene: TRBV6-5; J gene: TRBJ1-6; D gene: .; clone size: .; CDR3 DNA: TGTGCCAGCAGGGGCAGGGATAATTCACCCCTCCACTTT; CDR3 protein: CASRGRDNSPLHF
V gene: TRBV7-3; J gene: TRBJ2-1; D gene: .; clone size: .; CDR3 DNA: TGTGCCAGCAGCGCCGGGACCCTTCGCAATGAGCAGTTCTTC; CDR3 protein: CASSAGTLRNEQFF
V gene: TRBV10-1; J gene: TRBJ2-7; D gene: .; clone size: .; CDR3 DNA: TGCGCCAGCAGTGAAGGTTTGGCAGGGGTCTACGAGCAGTACTTC; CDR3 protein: CASSEGLAGVYEQYF
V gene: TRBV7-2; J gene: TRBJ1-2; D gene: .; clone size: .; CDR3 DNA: TGTGCCAGCAGCTTAGCTCCCCAGGGGTCCTATGGCTACACCTTC; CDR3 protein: CASSLAPQGSYGYTF
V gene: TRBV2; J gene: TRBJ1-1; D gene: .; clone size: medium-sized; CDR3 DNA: TGTGCCAGCAGTGAAGATATCAGTGAAGCTTTCTTT; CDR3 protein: CASSEDISEAFF
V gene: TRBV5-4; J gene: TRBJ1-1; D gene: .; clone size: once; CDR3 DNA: TGTGCCAGCAGCCAGGAATTCGGCACTGAAGCTTTCTTT; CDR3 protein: CASSQEFGTEAFF
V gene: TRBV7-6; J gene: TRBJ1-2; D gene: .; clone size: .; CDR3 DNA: TGTGCCAGCAGCTCAGGGAGCTATGGCTACACCTTC; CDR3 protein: CASSSGSYGYTF
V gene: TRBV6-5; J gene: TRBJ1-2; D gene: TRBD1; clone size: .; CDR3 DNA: TGTGCCAGCAGCCTGGGACAGCTCTATGGCTACACCTTC; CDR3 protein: CASSLGQLYGYTF
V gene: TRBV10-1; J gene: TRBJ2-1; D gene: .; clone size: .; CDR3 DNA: TGCGCCAGCAGTGACGGACAGTTGAACAATGAGCAGTTCTTC; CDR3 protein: CASSDGQLNNEQFF
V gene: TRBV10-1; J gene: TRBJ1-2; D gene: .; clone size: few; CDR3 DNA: TGCGCCACTCCGGACAGTCTGGATTTTGGCTACACCTTC; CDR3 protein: CATPDSLDFGYTF
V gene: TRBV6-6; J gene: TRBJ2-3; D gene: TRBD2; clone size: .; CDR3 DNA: TGTGCCAGCACCCTAGCGGGGGCAGATACGCAGTATTTT; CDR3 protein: CASTLAGADTQYF
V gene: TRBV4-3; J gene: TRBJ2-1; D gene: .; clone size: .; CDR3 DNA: TGCGCCAGCAGCCAAGTCGTTTTTGCCCTTCGCCTCTTC; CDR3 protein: CASSQVVFALRLF
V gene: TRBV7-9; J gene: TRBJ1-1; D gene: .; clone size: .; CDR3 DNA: TGTGCCAGCAGCCTGGGACGGTCGAACACTGAAGCTTTCTTT; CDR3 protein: CASSLGRSNTEAFF
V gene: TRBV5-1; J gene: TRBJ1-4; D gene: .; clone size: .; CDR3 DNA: TGCGCCAGCAGCCTTGGCTCGGGGATTGGAGAAAAACTGTTTTTT; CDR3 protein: CASSLGSGIGEKLFF
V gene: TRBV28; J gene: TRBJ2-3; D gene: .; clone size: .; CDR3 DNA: TGTGCCAGCAGTTTTGGACAAGCCACAGATACGCAGTATTTT; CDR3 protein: CASSFGQATDTQYF
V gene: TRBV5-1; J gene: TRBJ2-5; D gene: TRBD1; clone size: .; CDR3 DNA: TGCGCCAGCAGCTTTAACAAGGGGGCACGGGAGACCCAGTACTTC; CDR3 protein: CASSFNKGARETQYF
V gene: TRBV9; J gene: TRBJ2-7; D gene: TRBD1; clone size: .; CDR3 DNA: TGTGCCAGCAGCGTAGGGACAGGACCCTACGAGCAGTACTTC; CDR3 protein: CASSVGTGPYEQYF
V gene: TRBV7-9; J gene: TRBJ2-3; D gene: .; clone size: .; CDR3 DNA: TGTGCCAGCAGCTTAGCGGGAGCCCGCACAGATACGCAGTATTTT; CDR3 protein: CASSLAGARTDTQYF
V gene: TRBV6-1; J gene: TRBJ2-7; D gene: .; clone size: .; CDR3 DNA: TGTGCCAGCAGGCCCCGGGGCTTATCGGGGGAGCAGTACTTC; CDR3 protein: CASRPRGLSGEQYF
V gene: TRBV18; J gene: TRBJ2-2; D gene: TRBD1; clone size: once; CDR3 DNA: TGTGCCAGCTCACCGTTTGCGGACAGGGACACCGGGGAGCTGTTTTTT; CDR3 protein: CASSPFADRDTGELFF
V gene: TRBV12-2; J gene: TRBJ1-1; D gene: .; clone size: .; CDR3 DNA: TGTGCAAGTCGCTTAGAGGGTGACAGCCGGACCACTGAAGCTTTCTTT; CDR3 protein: CASRLEGDSRTTEAFF
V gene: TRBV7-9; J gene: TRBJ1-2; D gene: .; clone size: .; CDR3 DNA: TGTGCCAGCAGCCGACCGGAAGGGAACTATGGCTACACCTTC; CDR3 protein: CASSRPEGNYGYTF
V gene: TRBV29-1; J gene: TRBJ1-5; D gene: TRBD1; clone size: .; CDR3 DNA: TGCAGCGTTGGGACAGGGAATCAGCCCCAGCATTTT; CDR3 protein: CSVGTGNQPQHF
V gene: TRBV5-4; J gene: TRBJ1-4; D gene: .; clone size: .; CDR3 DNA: TGTGCCAGCAGCTTCGGGACAACTAATGAAAAACTGTTTTTT; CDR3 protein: CASSFGTTNEKLFF
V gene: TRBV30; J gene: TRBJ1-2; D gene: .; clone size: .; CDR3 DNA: TGTGCCTGGAGTAGGGTCGAGGGACGAGCCTATGGCTACACCTTC; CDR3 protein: CAWSRVEGRAYGYTF